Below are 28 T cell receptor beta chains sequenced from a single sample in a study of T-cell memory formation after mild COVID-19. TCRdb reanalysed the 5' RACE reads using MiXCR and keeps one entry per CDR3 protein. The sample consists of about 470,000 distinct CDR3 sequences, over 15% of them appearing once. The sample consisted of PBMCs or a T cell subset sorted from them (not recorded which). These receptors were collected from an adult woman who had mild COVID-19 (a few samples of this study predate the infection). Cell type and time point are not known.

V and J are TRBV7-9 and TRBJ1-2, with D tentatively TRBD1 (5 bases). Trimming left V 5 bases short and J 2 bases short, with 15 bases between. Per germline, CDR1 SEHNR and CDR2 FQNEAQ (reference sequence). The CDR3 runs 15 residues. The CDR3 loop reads CASSHSDRANYGYTF. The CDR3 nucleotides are TGTGCCAGCAGCCATTCAGACAGAGCGAACTATGGCTACACCTTC.

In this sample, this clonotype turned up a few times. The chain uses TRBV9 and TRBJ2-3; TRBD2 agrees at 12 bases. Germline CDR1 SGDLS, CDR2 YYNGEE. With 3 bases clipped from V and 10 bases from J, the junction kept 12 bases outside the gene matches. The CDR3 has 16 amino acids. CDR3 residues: CASSAQSSGRASPQYF. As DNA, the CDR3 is TGTGCCAGCAGCGCACAATCTAGCGGGAGGGCCTCCCCGCAGTATTTT.

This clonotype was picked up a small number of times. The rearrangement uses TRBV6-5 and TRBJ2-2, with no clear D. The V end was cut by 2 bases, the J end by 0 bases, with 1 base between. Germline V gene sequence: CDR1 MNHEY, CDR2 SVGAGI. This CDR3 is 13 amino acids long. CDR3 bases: TGTGCCAGCAGTTACGCGAACACCGGGGAGCTGTTTTTT. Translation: CASSYANTGELFF.

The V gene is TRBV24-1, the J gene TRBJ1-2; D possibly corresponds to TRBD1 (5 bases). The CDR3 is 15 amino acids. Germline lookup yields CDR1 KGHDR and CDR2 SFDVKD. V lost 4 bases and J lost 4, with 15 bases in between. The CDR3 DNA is TGTGCCACCAGTGAGTTCCAGGGAACCAGCTATGGCTACACCTTC. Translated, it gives CATSEFQGTSYGYTF.

The CDR3, as DNA: TGTGCCAGCAGCTCGAGCCTCGGGGGAGTCACAGATACGCAGTATTTT. Its protein product is CASSSSLGGVTDTQYF. V gene TRBV7-9 combines with J gene TRBJ2-3, with D possibly matching TRBD2 (6 bases). The V end was cut by 4 bases, the J end by 2 bases, with 16 bases between. This CDR3 comprises 16 residues. The germline V gene has CDR1 SEHNR and CDR2 FQNEAQ (reference sequence).

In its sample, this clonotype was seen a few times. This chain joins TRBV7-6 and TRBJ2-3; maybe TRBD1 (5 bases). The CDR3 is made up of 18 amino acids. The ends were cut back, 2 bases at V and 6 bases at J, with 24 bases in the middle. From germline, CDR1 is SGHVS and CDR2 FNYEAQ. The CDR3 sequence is CASSLRSGGKGPRDTQYF. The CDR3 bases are TGTGCCAGCAGCTTACGGAGTGGTGGTAAGGGGCCGAGGGATACGCAGTATTTT.

CDR3 in DNA: TGTGCCAGCAGCTCCCCTACTGAAGCTTTCTTT. Protein: CASSSPTEAFF. The V and J genes are TRBV27 and TRBJ1-1; D gene uncertain. Per germline, CDR1 MNHEY and CDR2 SMNVEV (reference sequence). V dropped 6 bases and J dropped 5 bases, with 7 bases sitting between them. The CDR3 runs 11 residues.

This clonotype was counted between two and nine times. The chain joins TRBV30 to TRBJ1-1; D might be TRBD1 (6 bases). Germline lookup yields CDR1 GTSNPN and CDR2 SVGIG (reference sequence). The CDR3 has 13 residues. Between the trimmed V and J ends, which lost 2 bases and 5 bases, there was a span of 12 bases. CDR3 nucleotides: TGTGCCTGGAGTTCACAGGGAGGGACTGAAGCTTTCTTT. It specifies CAWSSQGGTEAFF. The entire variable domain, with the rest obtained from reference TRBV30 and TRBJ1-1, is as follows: SQTIHQWPATLVQPVGSPLSLECTVEGTSNPNLYWYRQAAGRGLQLLFYSVGIGQISSEVPQNLSASRPQDRQFILSSKKLLLSDSGFYLCAWSSQGGTEAFFGQGTRLTVV.

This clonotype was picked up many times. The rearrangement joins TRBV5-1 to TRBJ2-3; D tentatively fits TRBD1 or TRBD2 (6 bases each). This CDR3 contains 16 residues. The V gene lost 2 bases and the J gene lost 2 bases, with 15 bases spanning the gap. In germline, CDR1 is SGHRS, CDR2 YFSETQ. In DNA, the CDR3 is TGCGCCAGCAGCTTTGAAGGGGGGCGCCTCACAGATACGCAGTATTTT. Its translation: CASSFEGGRLTDTQYF. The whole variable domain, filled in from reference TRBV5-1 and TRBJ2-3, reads KAGVTQTPRYLIKTRGQQVTLSCSPISGHRSVSWYQQTPGQGLQFLFEYFSETQRNKGNFPGRFSGRQFSNSRSEMNVSTLELGDSALYLCASSFEGGRLTDTQYFGPGTRLTVL.

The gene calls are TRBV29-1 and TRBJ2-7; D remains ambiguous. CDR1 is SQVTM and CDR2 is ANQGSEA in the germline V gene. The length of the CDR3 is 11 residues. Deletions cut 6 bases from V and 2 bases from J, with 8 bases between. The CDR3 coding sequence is TGCAGCGTGTCCCACCCCTACGAGCAGTACTTC. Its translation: CSVSHPYEQYF.

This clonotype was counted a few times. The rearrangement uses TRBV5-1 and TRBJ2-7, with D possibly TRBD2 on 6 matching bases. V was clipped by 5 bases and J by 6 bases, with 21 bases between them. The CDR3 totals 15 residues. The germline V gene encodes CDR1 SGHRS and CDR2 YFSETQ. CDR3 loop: CASRNLREQTLEQYF. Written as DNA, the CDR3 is TGCGCCAGCAGAAACCTCCGGGAGCAGACCCTCGAGCAGTACTTC.

CDR3 sequence: CASSSGQIQETQYF. DNA for the CDR3: TGTGCCAGTAGTTCGGGACAAATTCAGGAGACCCAGTACTTC. The gene calls are TRBV19 and TRBJ2-5; TRBD1 is a possible D gene (6 bases). The CDR3 loop spans 14 amino acids. The V and J ends lost 5 bases and 5 bases respectively, with 15 bases between them. Germline loops: CDR1 LNHDA, CDR2 SQIVND (reference sequence).

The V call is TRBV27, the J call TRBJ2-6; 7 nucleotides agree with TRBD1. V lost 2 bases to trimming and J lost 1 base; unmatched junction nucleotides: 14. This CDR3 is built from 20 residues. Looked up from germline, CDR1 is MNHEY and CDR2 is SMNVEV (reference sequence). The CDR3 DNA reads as TGTGCCAGCAGTTTACTCCCACAGGGGTCGACATGGTCTGGGGCCAACGTCCTGACTTTC. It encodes CASSLLPQGSTWSGANVLTF.

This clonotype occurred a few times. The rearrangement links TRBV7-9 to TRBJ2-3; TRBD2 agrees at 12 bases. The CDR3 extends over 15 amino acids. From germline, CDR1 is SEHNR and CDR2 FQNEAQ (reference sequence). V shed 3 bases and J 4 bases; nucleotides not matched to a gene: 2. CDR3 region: CASSFLAGGADTQYF. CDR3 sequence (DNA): TGTGCCAGCAGCTTCCTAGCGGGAGGGGCAGATACGCAGTATTTT.

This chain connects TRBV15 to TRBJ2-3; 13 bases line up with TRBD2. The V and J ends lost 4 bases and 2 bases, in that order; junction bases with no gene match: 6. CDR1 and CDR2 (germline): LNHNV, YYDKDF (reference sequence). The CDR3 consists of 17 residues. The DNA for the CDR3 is TGTGCCACCAGCACCGGACTAGCGGGGGCCGTCACAGATACGCAGTATTTT. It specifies CATSTGLAGAVTDTQYF.

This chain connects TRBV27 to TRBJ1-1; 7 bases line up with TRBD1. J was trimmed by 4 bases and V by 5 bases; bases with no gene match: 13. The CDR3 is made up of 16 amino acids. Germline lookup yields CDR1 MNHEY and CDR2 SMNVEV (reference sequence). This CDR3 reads CASSISGTAGVTEAFF. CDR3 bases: TGTGCCAGCAGTATCTCAGGGACAGCGGGGGTCACTGAAGCTTTCTTT.

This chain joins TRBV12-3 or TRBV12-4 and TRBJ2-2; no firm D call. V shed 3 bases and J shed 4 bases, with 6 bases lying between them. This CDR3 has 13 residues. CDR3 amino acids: CASSFLVTGELFF. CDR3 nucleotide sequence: TGTGCCAGCAGTTTCCTAGTCACCGGGGAGCTGTTTTTT.

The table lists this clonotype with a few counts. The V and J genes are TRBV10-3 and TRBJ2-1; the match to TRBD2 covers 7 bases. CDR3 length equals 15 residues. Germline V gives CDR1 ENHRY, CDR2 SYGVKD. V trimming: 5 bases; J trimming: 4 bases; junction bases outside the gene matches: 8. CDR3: CAISLGGGLYNEQFF. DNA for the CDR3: TGTGCCATCAGTCTGGGCGGGGGTCTGTACAATGAGCAGTTCTTC.

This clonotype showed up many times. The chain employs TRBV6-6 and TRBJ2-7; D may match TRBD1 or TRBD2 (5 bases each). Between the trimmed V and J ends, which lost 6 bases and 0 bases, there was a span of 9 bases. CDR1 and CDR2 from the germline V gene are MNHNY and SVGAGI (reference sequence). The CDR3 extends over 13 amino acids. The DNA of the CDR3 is TGTGCCAGCAGAGGGGACGGCTCCTACGAGCAGTACTTC. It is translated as CASRGDGSYEQYF.

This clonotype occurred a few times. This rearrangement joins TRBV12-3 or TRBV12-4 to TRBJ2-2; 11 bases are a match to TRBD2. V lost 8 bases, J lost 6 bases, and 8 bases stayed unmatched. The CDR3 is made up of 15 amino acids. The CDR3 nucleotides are TGTGCCAGCCGACGACTAGCGGGGCCTCCCGGGGAGCTGTTTTTT. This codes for CASRRLAGPPGELFF.

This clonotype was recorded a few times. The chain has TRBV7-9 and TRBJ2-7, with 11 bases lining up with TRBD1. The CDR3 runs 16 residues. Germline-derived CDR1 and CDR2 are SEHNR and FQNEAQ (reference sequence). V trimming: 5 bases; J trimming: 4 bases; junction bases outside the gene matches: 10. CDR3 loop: CASSPDPGQGVYEQYF. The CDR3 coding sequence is TGTGCCAGCAGCCCGGACCCGGGACAGGGGGTATACGAGCAGTACTTC.

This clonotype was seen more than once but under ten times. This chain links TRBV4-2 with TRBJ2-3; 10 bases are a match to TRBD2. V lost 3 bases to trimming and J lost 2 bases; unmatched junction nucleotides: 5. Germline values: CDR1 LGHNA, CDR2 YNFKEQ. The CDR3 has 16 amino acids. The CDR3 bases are TGTGCCAGCAGCCAGGAACTAGCGGGGATCACAGATACGCAGTATTTT. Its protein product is CASSQELAGITDTQYF.

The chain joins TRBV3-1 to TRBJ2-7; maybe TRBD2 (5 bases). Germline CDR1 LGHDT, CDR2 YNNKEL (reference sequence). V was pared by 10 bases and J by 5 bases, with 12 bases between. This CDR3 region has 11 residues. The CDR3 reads CATRGHNEQYF. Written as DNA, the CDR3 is TGTGCCACCAGAGGGCATAACGAGCAGTACTTC.

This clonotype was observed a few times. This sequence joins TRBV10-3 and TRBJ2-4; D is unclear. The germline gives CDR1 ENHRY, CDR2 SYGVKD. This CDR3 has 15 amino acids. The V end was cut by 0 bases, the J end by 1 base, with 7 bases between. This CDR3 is CAISESRDAKNIQYF. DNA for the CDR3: TGTGCCATCAGTGAGTCAAGGGATGCCAAAAACATTCAGTACTTC.

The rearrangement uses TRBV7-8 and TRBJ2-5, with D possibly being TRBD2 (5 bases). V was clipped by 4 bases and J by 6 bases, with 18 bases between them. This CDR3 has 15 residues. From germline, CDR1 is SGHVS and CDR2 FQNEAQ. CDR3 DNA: TGTGCCAGCAGCTCGGCCCGACAACCCGGGAAGACCCAGTACTTC. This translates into CASSSARQPGKTQYF.

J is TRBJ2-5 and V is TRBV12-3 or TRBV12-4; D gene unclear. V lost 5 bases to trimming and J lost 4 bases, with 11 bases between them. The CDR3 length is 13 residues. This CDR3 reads CASSLARIETQYF. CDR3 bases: TGTGCCAGCAGTCTGGCGCGTATAGAGACCCAGTACTTC.

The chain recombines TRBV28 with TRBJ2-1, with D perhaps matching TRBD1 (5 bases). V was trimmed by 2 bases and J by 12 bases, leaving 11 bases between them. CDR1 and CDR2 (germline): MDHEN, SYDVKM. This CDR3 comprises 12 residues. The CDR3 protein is CASSLLGLRQFF. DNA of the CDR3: TGTGCCAGCAGTTTACTGGGGCTTCGGCAGTTCTTC.

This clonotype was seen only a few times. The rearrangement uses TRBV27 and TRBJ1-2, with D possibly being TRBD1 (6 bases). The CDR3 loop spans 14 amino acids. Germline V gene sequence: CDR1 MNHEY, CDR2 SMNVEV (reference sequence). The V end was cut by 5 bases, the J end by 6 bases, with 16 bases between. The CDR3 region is CASSPRQVFDGYTF. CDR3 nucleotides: TGTGCCAGCAGTCCACGACAGGTTTTTGATGGCTACACCTTC.